These T cell receptor beta chains were read from a single sample in a study of blood T cells in healthy people across ages. TCRdb ran MiXCR on the 5' RACE reads and lists one entry per CDR3 protein. The sample yields roughly 700,000 distinct CDR3 sequences, more than 40% seen once. Sequencing was carried out using blood. The source of these receptors is an older woman in good health. CDR3s include the opening cysteine and the closing phenylalanine or tryptophan. D genes are given only for firm matches. Clone size is given for some rows only: seen once, a few or many times, or a class if the clone is expanded.

clone_size	v_call	j_call	d_call	cdr3_nt	cdr3_aa
-	TRBV28	TRBJ2-7	TRBD1	TGTGCCAGCAGGAAGGGGGCGGGCTACGAGCAGTACTTC	CASRKGAGYEQYF
-	TRBV4-3	TRBJ2-5	-	TGCGCCAGCAGCCAAGTAAGCTACCAAGAGACCCAGTACTTC	CASSQVSYQETQYF
few	TRBV20-1	TRBJ2-3	TRBD2	TGCAGTGCTAGAGATCTACTAGCGGCAGATACGCAGTATTTT	CSARDLLAADTQYF
-	TRBV3-1	TRBJ2-5	TRBD1	TGTGCCAGCAGCCAATTCATGACAGGGGGCGCGAAGGAGCAGTACTTC	CASSQFMTGGAKEQYF
-	TRBV3-1	TRBJ2-7	TRBD2	TGTGCCAGCAGCCTCACAAGGACTAGCGGGGTACCCTACGAGCAGTACTTC	CASSLTRTSGVPYEQYF
few	TRBV2	TRBJ2-5	TRBD1	TGTGCCAGCAGCGACATTACAGGGGGAGAGACCCAGTACTTC	CASSDITGGETQYF
few	TRBV5-1	TRBJ2-3	-	TGCGCCAGCAGCTTCCGGGAACCGCTTAGCACAGATACGCAGTATTTT	CASSFREPLSTDTQYF
-	TRBV10-3	TRBJ2-1	TRBD2	TGTGCCATCAGTGCGACTAGCGGGCGTAACAATGAGCAGTTCTTC	CAISATSGRNNEQFF
-	TRBV30	TRBJ2-7	TRBD1	TGTGCCTGGAGTCCTGGGACAGTCGAGCAGTACTTC	CAWSPGTVEQYF
-	TRBV10-3	TRBJ2-7	TRBD1	TGTGCCATCAGTGCGGCTGAAGGGGGCAGCGAGCAGTACTTC	CAISAAEGGSEQYF
-	TRBV29-1	TRBJ1-2	-	TGCAGCGTTGCTTTTCGCTTGCACAGCGAATATGGCTACACCTTC	CSVAFRLHSEYGYTF
-	TRBV2	TRBJ1-4	TRBD1	TGTGCCAGCAGTTACCTGGACAGGGGTGAAAAACTGTTTTTT	CASSYLDRGEKLFF
-	TRBV9	TRBJ2-4	-	TGTGCCAGCAGCGTAGACGTTGGGAACATTCAGTACTTC	CASSVDVGNIQYF
-	TRBV7-2	TRBJ2-7	-	TGTGCCAGCAGCTTAGTTAAAACCTACGAGCAGTACTTC	CASSLVKTYEQYF
-	TRBV20-1	TRBJ2-2	-	TGCAGTGCTAGAGATTTCGCAGGGACCACCGGGGAGCTGTTTTTT	CSARDFAGTTGELFF
-	TRBV4-3	TRBJ1-6	-	TGCGCCAGCAGCCAAGATTATGCAGGGAATCCACCCCTCCACTTT	CASSQDYAGNPPLHF
-	TRBV7-2	TRBJ2-5	TRBD2	TGTGCCAGCAGCTTGGTGGCTAGCGGGAGCGGGGAGACCCAGTACTTC	CASSLVASGSGETQYF
-	TRBV7-8	TRBJ2-7	TRBD1	TGTGCCAGCAGCTCACCAAAGGACAGGGTGAAGTACTTC	CASSSPKDRVKYF
once	TRBV3-1	TRBJ2-3	-	TGTGCCAGCAGCCAAGTCGGTAGCGGTAAAAGCACAGATACGCAGTATTTT	CASSQVGSGKSTDTQYF
-	TRBV9	TRBJ2-1	-	TGTGCCAGCAGCGTCGGAGGTGGGAGGACCTACAATGAGCAGTTCTTC	CASSVGGGRTYNEQFF
many	TRBV7-2	TRBJ2-5	TRBD1	TGTGCCAGCAGCCGGACAGGACAAGAGACCCAGTACTTC	CASSRTGQETQYF
many	TRBV12-3/TRBV12-4	TRBJ2-7	TRBD2	TGTGCCAGCAACCGGGGGGGAGACCTTTACGAGCAGTACTTC	CASNRGGDLYEQYF
few	TRBV29-1	TRBJ2-1	TRBD1	TGCAGCGTTCGGGGACAGGGGGCCTGGGAGCAGTTCTTC	CSVRGQGAWEQFF
-	TRBV20-1	TRBJ2-1	-	TGCAGTGCCCCTAGGGCGGCTGGGGGGAATGAGCAGTTCTTC	CSAPRAAGGNEQFF
-	TRBV3-1	TRBJ2-7	-	TGTGCCAGCAGCCAAGATCTGGCGCCCTACGAGCAGTACTTC	CASSQDLAPYEQYF
-	TRBV9	TRBJ2-3	-	TGTGCCAGCAGCGTAGCGACAGCGTCATCAGATACGCAGTATTTT	CASSVATASSDTQYF
-	TRBV2	TRBJ2-7	TRBD1	TGTGCCAGCAGTGAAGACAGGGGCCACGAGCAGTACTTC	CASSEDRGHEQYF
-	TRBV3-1	TRBJ2-4	-	TGTGCCAGCAGCCAAGATAGGCAATTAAACATTCAGTACTTC	CASSQDRQLNIQYF
-	TRBV4-3	TRBJ1-2	-	TGCGCCAGCAGCCAAGAGGGGACGAGCTATGGCTACACCTTC	CASSQEGTSYGYTF
-	TRBV15	TRBJ2-1	-	TGTGCCACCAGCAGAGGGGGACTGGTATACAATGAGCAGTTCTTC	CATSRGGLVYNEQFF
-	TRBV5-1	TRBJ2-1	-	TGCGCCAGCGGCTTGGCTCAGCAGGGCGATGAGCAGTTCTTC	CASGLAQQGDEQFF